A single sample is the source of the 13 T cell receptor beta chains below, sequenced in a study of blood T cell repertoires in COVID-19 (TCRdb year 2020). Libraries were constructed by the immunoSEQ multiplex PCR assay. TCRdb took this table from immuneACCESS and kept in-frame rearrangements with V and J called. Such tables lack part of the clones; where checked against another copy, unresolved V genes explain under half of the gap, and the rest is unexplained. The sample table holds tens of thousands of clones, of which 82% were seen once. 8.2% of the sample lies in the top ten. The sample comprised peripheral blood. Receptor source: a woman aged 80 or over with acute or convalescent COVID-19.

The gene calls are TRBV12-3 or TRBV12-4 and TRBJ2-2; possible D gene TRBD2, 5 bases. CDR3 size: 13 residues. Trimming removed 8 bases from V and 5 bases from J, with 12 bases in between. Written as DNA, the CDR3 is TGTGCCAGCTCCGCTAGCAGGACCGGGGAGCTGTTTTTT. Its translation: CASSASRTGELFF.

This clone has only a few counts. The V and J genes are TRBV19 and TRBJ2-6; unclear D gene. The CDR3 runs 15 residues. The V end lost 3 bases, the J end lost 4 bases, and 10 bases lay between the germline ends. The germline gives CDR1 LNHDA, CDR2 SQIVND (reference sequence). Written as DNA, the CDR3 is TGTGCCAGTAGTATCCTAGTACCAGGGGCCAACGTCCTGACTTTC. This encodes CASSILVPGANVLTF.

The chain combines TRBV18 with TRBJ1-5; D unresolved. Germline loops: CDR1 KGHSH, CDR2 LQKENI. The length of the CDR3 is 14 residues. Trimming removed 5 bases from V and 7 bases from J, with 15 bases in between. As DNA, the CDR3 is TGTGCCAGCTCATCCCGGGGAGTCGAGCAGCCCCAGCATTTT. Protein: CASSSRGVEQPQHF.

The chain is built from TRBV27 and TRBJ2-5, with 8 nucleotides matching TRBD1. J gave up 4 bases and V 4 bases, and 8 bases lay outside the gene matches. There are 15 residues in the CDR3. The V gene's germline CDR1 is MNHEY and CDR2 SMNVEV (reference sequence). The CDR3 sequence: CASSSSQGGTETQYF. In DNA, the CDR3 is TGTGCCAGCAGTTCCTCACAGGGGGGAACAGAGACCCAGTACTTC.

This CDR3 reads CASSTGTGETQYF. CDR3 nucleotides: TGTGCCAGCAGCACCGGGACAGGGGAGACCCAGTACTTC. The V and J genes are TRBV7-2 and TRBJ2-5, with 9 bases that match TRBD1. The V and J ends lost 5 bases and 5 bases, in that order; junction bases with no gene match: 3. This CDR3 is 13 amino acids long. CDR1 is SGHTA, CDR2 FQGNSA, per germline.

The J gene is TRBJ2-2, the V gene TRBV2; 7 bases agree with TRBD1. The germline V gene has CDR1 SNHLY and CDR2 FYNNEI. With 2 bases clipped from V and 0 bases from J, the junction kept 0 bases outside the gene matches. This CDR3 spans 15 amino acids. The DNA for the CDR3 is TGTGCCAGCAGTGAAACAGGGGCGAACACCGGGGAGCTGTTTTTT. It yields the protein CASSETGANTGELFF. Looking up the rest from reference TRBV2 and TRBJ2-2 gives the full variable domain: EPEVTQTPSHQVTQMGQEVILRCVPISNHLYFYWYRQILGQKVEFLVSFYNNEISEKSEIFDDQFSVERPDGSNFTLKIRSTKLEDSAMYFCASSETGANTGELFFGEGSRLTVL.

This clone was counted a single time. The V call is TRBV6-5, the J call TRBJ1-1, with a possible D match to TRBD1 (6 bases). Per the germline V gene, CDR1 is MNHEY and CDR2 is SVGAGI. This CDR3 contains 13 residues. Deletions cut 6 bases from V and 1 base from J, with 9 bases between. Here the CDR3 DNA reads TGTGCCAGCAGCAAAGGGGGGAACACTGAAGCTTTCTTT. It encodes CASSKGGNTEAFF.

V gene TRBV11-1 combines with J gene TRBJ2-2, with 8 bases identical to TRBD2. Per germline, CDR1 SGHAT and CDR2 FQDESV (reference sequence). J gave up 6 bases and V 6 bases, and 9 bases lay outside the gene matches. The CDR3 is made up of 15 amino acids. In nucleotides, the CDR3 is TGTGCCAGCAGACTCTCGGGGGGGTCGGCCGGGGAGCTGTTTTTT. Translation: CASRLSGGSAGELFF. Full variable domain (missing parts from reference TRBV11-1 and TRBJ2-2): EAEVAQSPRYKITEKSQAVAFWCDPISGHATLYWYRQILGQGPELLVQFQDESVVDDSQLPKDRFSAERLKGVDSTLKIQPAELGDSAMYLCASRLSGGSAGELFFGEGSRLTVL.

The chain has TRBV19 and TRBJ2-7; a possible D gene is TRBD2 (7 bases). Germline V gives CDR1 LNHDA, CDR2 SQIVND (reference sequence). V lost 5 bases and J 4 bases, leaving 12 bases between the germline ends. CDR3 size: 13 residues. The CDR3 is CASSGGATYEQYF. In DNA, the CDR3 is TGTGCCAGTAGTGGGGGGGCTACGTACGAGCAGTACTTC.

V is TRBV5-1 and J is TRBJ2-1; TRBD1 agrees at 7 bases. Unmatched junction bases numbered 13, after V lost 3 bases and J lost 7 bases. From germline, CDR1 is SGHRS and CDR2 YFSETQ. The length of the CDR3 is 16 residues. In nucleotides, the CDR3 is TGCGCCAGCAGCTCGTCCGGGACAGCCCCTGGGAATGAGCAGTTCTTC. Its translation: CASSSSGTAPGNEQFF.

This clone has more than one count but fewer than ten. The chain combines TRBV18 with TRBJ2-1; the match to TRBD2 covers 9 bases. Trimming removed 3 bases from V and 4 bases from J; junction bases left unmatched: 7. The CDR3 is made up of 16 amino acids. In germline, CDR1 is KGHSH, CDR2 LQKENI. The CDR3 reads CASSPSSGEGYNEQFF. CDR3 DNA sequence: TGTGCCAGCTCACCGTCTAGCGGGGAGGGATACAATGAGCAGTTCTTC.

The chain recombines TRBV7-8 with TRBJ2-7; 8 bases agree with TRBD1. This CDR3 is built from 16 residues. J gave up 5 bases and V 2 bases, and 11 bases lay outside the gene matches. Germline-derived CDR1 and CDR2 are SGHVS and FQNEAQ. The CDR3 protein is CASSLRFGQGANEQYF. The CDR3 DNA is TGTGCCAGCAGCTTAAGGTTTGGGCAGGGGGCCAACGAGCAGTACTTC. The complete variable domain, with remaining parts taken from reference TRBV7-8 and TRBJ2-7, reads GAGVSQSPRYKVAKRGQDVALRCDPISGHVSLFWYQQALGQGPEFLTYFQNEAQLDKSGLPSDRFFAERPEGSVSTLKIQRTQQEDSAVYLCASSLRFGQGANEQYFGPGTRLTVT.

The J gene is TRBJ1-1, the V gene TRBV2; a weak D match, TRBD1 (6 bases). Trimming left V 6 bases short and J 2 bases short, with 13 bases between. The CDR3 loop spans 14 amino acids. Germline loops: CDR1 SNHLY, CDR2 FYNNEI. The CDR3 protein is CASSAWTVNTEAFF. The CDR3 DNA is TGTGCCAGCAGCGCATGGACAGTTAACACTGAAGCTTTCTTT. Supplemented by reference TRBV2 and TRBJ1-1, the full variable domain reads EPEVTQTPSHQVTQMGQEVILRCVPISNHLYFYWYRQILGQKVEFLVSFYNNEISEKSEIFDDQFSVERPDGSNFTLKIRSTKLEDSAMYFCASSAWTVNTEAFFGQGTRLTVV.